This entry is about one T cell receptor (beta chain). The entry originates in a study of blood T cell repertoires in COVID-19. Whole-study context: Some COVID-19 samples were acute and others convalescent; all came from the United States, Italy and Spain.

Source study methods: By means of reference gene primer amplification, nucleated cell counts were estimated. Libraries were prepared by immunoSEQ multiplex PCR; TCRdb keeps only in-frame clonotypes and omits some of them. Clone size and V and J calls were adopted from that table, with D and trimming inferred from the DNA. The repertoire holds 250,000 to 300,000 clones, with approximately 86% as singletons. Germline V gives CDR1 SGHNT, CDR2 YENEEA. CDR3 length: 12 amino acids. V lost 8 bases, J lost 3 bases, and 3 bases stayed unmatched. This TCR came from a man younger than 35 with active or convalescent COVID-19. The chain recombines TRBV11-3 with TRBJ1-1; 7 bases are a match to TRBD1. Specimen: peripheral blood. As DNA, the CDR3 is TGTGCCAGCGACGACAGGGACACTGAAGCTTTCTTT. As protein: CASDDRDTEAFF.